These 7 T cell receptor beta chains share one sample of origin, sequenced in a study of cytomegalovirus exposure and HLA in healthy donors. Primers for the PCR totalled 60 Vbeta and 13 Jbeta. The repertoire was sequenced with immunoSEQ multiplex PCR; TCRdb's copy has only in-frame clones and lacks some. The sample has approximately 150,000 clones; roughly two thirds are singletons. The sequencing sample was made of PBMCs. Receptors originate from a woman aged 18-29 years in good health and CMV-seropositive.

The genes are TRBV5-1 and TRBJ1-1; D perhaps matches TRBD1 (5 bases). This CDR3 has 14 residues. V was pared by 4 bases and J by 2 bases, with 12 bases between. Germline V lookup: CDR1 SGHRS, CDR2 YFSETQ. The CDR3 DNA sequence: TGCGCCAGCAGCCCGGCGGGGCTCAACACTGAAGCTTTCTTT. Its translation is CASSPAGLNTEAFF. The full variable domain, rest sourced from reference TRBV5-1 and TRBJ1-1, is KAGVTQTPRYLIKTRGQQVTLSCSPISGHRSVSWYQQTPGQGLQFLFEYFSETQRNKGNFPGRFSGRQFSNSRSEMNVSTLELGDSALYLCASSPAGLNTEAFFGQGTRLTVV.

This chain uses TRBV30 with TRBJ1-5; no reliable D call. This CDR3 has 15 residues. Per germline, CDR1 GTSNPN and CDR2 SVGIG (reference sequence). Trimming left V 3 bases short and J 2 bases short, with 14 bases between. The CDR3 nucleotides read TGTGCCTGGAGGGAAAAGGTAGCGGGCAATCAGCCCCAGCATTTT. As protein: CAWREKVAGNQPQHF.

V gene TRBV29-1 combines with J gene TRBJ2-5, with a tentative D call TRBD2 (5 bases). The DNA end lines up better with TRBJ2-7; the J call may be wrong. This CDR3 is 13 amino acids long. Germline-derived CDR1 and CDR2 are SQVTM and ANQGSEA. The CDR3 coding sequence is TGCAGCGTTGAAGATCGAGGGTCCTACGAGCAGTACTTC. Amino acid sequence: CSVEDRGSYEQYF.

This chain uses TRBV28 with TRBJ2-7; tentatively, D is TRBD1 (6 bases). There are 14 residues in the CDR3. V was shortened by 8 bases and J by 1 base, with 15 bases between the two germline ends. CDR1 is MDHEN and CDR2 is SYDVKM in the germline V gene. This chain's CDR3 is CASHRDKVSYEQYF. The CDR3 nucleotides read TGTGCCAGCCATCGGGACAAAGTTTCCTACGAGCAGTACTTC.

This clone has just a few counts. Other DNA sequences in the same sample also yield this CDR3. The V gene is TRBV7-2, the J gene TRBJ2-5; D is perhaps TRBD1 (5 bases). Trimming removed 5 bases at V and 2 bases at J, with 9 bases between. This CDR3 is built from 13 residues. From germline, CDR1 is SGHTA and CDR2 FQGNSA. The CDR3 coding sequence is TGTGCCAGCAGCCGAGACAGACAAGAGACCCAGTACTTC. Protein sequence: CASSRDRQETQYF. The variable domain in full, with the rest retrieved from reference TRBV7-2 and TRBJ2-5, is GAGVSQSPSNKVTEKGKDVELRCDPISGHTALYWYRQSLGQGLEFLIYFQGNSAPDKSGLPSDRFSAERTGGSVSTLTIQRTQQEDSAVYLCASSRDRQETQYFGPGTRLLVL.

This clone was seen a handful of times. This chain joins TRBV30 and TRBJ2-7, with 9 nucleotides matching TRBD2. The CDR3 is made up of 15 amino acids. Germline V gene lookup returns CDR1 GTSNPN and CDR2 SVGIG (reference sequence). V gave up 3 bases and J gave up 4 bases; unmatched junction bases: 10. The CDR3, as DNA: TGTGCCTGGAGCGCTCTAGCGGGACTACGGTACGAGCAGTACTTC. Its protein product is CAWSALAGLRYEQYF.

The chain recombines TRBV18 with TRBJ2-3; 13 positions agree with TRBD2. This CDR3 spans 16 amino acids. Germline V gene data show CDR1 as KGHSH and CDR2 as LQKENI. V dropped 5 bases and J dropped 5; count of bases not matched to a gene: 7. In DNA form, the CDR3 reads TGTGCCAGCTCAACCCCCGGACTAGCGGGAGTAGATACGCAGTATTTT. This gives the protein CASSTPGLAGVDTQYF.